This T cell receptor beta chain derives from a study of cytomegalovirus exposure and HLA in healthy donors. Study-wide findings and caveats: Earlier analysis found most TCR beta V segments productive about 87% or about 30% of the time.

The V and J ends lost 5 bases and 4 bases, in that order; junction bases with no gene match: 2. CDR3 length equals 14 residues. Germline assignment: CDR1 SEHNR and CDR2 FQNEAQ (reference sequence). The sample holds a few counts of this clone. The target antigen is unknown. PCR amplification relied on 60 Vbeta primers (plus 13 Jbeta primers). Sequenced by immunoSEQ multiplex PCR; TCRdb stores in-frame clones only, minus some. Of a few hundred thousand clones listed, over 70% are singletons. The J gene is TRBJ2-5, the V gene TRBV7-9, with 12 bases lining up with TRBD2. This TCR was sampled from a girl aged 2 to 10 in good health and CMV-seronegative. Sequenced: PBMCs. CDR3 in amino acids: CASSTSGGLETQYF. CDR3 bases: TGTGCCAGCAGCACTAGCGGGGGGCTAGAGACCCAGTACTTC.